These 24 T cell receptor beta chains were all obtained from the same sample, sequenced in a study of Graves' ophthalmopathy and Graves' hyperthyroidism. CDR3 regions of TCR beta were amplified from RNA transcripts. HTBI-primed first-round RT-PCR preceded second-round multiplex PCR. TCRdb recomputed calls from the multiplex PCR reads with MiXCR, one row per CDR3 protein. The top ten clones hold around 10% of a sample with some 1.1 million distinct CDR3 sequences, about 35% of them seen once. Input material: peripheral blood or thyroid tissue (not recorded which). All receptors come from an adult man with Graves' hyperthyroidism.

This clonotype was seen repeatedly, ten times or more. This chain uses TRBV12-3 or TRBV12-4 with TRBJ2-3; D is ambiguous. This CDR3 region has 12 residues. V lost 6 bases and J 0 bases, leaving 4 bases between the germline ends. CDR3 sequence (DNA): TGTGCCAGCAGCTCTAGCACAGATACGCAGTATTTT. Amino acids: CASSSSTDTQYF.

The V and J genes are TRBV28 and TRBJ2-7, with D perhaps being TRBD1 or TRBD2 (5 bases each). V was cut by 9 bases and J by 0 bases, with 15 bases left in between. The CDR3 totals 14 residues. Per germline, CDR1 MDHEN and CDR2 SYDVKM. The CDR3 coding sequence is TGTGCCAGTTTTCCGGGACCACGCTCCTACGAGCAGTACTTC. It is translated as CASFPGPRSYEQYF.

A remark on this clonotype: A junction boundary mismatches the germline segment, possibly from a read error. In DNA form, the CDR3 reads TGTCCCAGCAGTTCGCTAGGGGGCGGCAATCAGCCCCAGCATTTT. This sequence encodes CPSSSLGGGNQPQHF. V is TRBV12-3 or TRBV12-4 and J is TRBJ1-5, with 7 bases aligning to TRBD1. The CDR3 spans 15 residues.

This clonotype was seen a single time. This chain connects TRBV29-1 to TRBJ1-2; tentative D call: TRBD1 (6 bases). The germline gives CDR1 SQVTM, CDR2 ANQGSEA. CDR3 length: 13 amino acids. The V end lost 1 base, the J end lost 5 bases, and 11 bases lay between the germline ends. The CDR3 loop reads CSVEGGAPYGYTF. For the CDR3, the DNA is TGCAGCGTTGAAGGGGGGGCGCCGTATGGCTACACCTTC. Combining the CDR3 with reference TRBV29-1 and TRBJ1-2 gives the whole variable domain SAVISQKPSRDICQRGTSLTIQCQVDSQVTMMFWYRQQPGQSLTLIATANQGSEATYESGFVIDKFPISRPNLTFSTLTVSNMSPEDSSIYLCSVEGGAPYGYTFGSGTRLTVV.

With regard to this clonotype: The junction departs from the called germline gene at one end, perhaps through a read error. The chain joins TRBV25-1 to TRBJ1-1; D is perhaps TRBD1 (5 bases). The V gene's germline CDR1 is MGHDK and CDR2 SYGVNS. The CDR3 extends over 11 amino acids. CDR3 sequence (DNA): TGTGCCGGCAGGGCAGACACTGAAGCTTTCTTT. It translates to CAGRADTEAFF.

The chain couples TRBV5-8 to TRBJ1-1; TRBD1 might be the D (5 bases). V lost 1 base to trimming and J lost 3 bases, with 10 bases between them. Germline V gene lookup returns CDR1 SGHTS and CDR2 YDEGEE. The CDR3 spans 14 residues. CDR3 nucleotide sequence: TGTGCCAGCAGCTTGAACGGGGGAGACACTGAAGCTTTCTTT. Translating it yields CASSLNGGDTEAFF.

This clonotype has more than one count but fewer than ten. V and J are TRBV20-1 and TRBJ2-7; 9 bases fit TRBD2. The CDR3 is made up of 13 amino acids. The V segment lost 4 bases and the J segment 7 bases; nucleotides outside the gene matches: 8. CDR1 DFQATT and CDR2 SNEGSKA come from the germline V gene (reference sequence). The CDR3 protein is CSAKAGGFGEQYF. DNA of the CDR3: TGCAGTGCTAAAGCGGGGGGTTTCGGAGAGCAGTACTTC.

This sequence joins TRBV5-1 and TRBJ1-2; D may be TRBD1 (5 bases). The germline gives CDR1 SGHRS, CDR2 YFSETQ. The CDR3 contains 15 residues. The V gene lost 9 bases and the J gene lost 3 bases, with 21 bases spanning the gap. The CDR3 DNA reads as TGCGCCAACATGGCCCCTGATTTGGGGGACTATGGCTACACCTTC. It codes for CANMAPDLGDYGYTF.

In its sample, this clonotype was seen many times. The chain has TRBV4-3 and TRBJ2-5; TRBD2 matches at 8 bases. Germline CDR1 and CDR2: LGHNA and YSLEER. V gave up 0 bases and J gave up 4 bases; unmatched junction bases: 7. The length of the CDR3 is 16 residues. CDR3 nucleotide sequence: TGCGCCAGCAGCCAAGACAGAGGCCTAGCGGGAGAGACCCAGTACTTC. Residues: CASSQDRGLAGETQYF.

The chain combines TRBV19 with TRBJ2-5, with D tentatively TRBD1 or TRBD2 (5 bases each). Deletions cut 9 bases from V and 2 bases from J, with 16 bases between. The CDR3 runs to 14 residues. Germline loops: CDR1 LNHDA, CDR2 SQIVND (reference sequence). The CDR3 here is CARPGTLAQETQYF. In nucleotides, the CDR3 is TGTGCCAGACCCGGGACGCTGGCGCAAGAGACCCAGTACTTC.

The chain recombines TRBV4-3 with TRBJ1-4; tentative D call: TRBD1 (6 bases). V lost 5 bases and J 3 bases, leaving 16 bases between the germline ends. Germline CDR1 reads LGHNA; CDR2 reads YSLEER. CDR3 size: 16 residues. CDR3 protein: CASSSTGARSNEKLFF. DNA for the CDR3: TGCGCCAGCAGCTCGACGGGGGCGCGGTCTAATGAAAAACTGTTTTTT.

The chain uses TRBV7-7 and TRBJ2-5; no clear D gene. Germline-derived CDR1 and CDR2 are SSHAT and FNYEAQ (reference sequence). The CDR3 sequence is 11 residues long. Between the trimmed V and J ends, which lost 8 bases and 2 bases, there was a span of 6 bases. The CDR3 coding sequence is TGTGCCAGCCTCTTACAAGAGACCCAGTACTTC. Its translation: CASLLQETQYF.

This clonotype showed up just a few times. The CDR3 nucleotides read TGCGCCAGCAGCCAAATACAGGGAGAAGGCTACGAGCAGTACTTC. This translates into CASSQIQGEGYEQYF. V gene TRBV4-1 combines with J gene TRBJ2-7; a weak D match, TRBD1 (6 bases). CDR1 is MGHRA and CDR2 is YSYEKL in the germline V gene. The CDR3 has 15 residues. Trimming stripped 2 bases from V and 3 bases from J, with 14 bases between.

Many counts were recorded for this clonotype. The chain employs TRBV7-9 and TRBJ2-7; weak D call: TRBD1 (6 bases). The CDR3 length is 14 residues. The germline V and J ends were trimmed by 2 bases and 2 bases, with 10 bases remaining between them. Germline CDR1 reads SEHNR; CDR2 reads FQNEAQ (reference sequence). CDR3: CASSLRTETYEQYF. In nucleotides, the CDR3 is TGTGCCAGCAGCTTAAGGACAGAAACCTACGAGCAGTACTTC.

This clonotype was picked up many times. The V gene is TRBV20-1, the J gene TRBJ1-5; D is unclear. CDR1 and CDR2 (germline): DFQATT, SNEGSKA (reference sequence). V was pared by 5 bases and J by 5 bases, with 13 bases between. The CDR3 covers 13 residues. CDR3 nucleotides: TGCAGTGCTCCCATGAAATACGATCAGCCCCAGCATTTT. Its translation: CSAPMKYDQPQHF.

The table lists this clonotype with a few counts. The chain links TRBV12-3 or TRBV12-4 to TRBJ1-5; the match to TRBD1 covers 8 bases. This CDR3 comprises 17 residues. V was clipped by 4 bases and J by 3 bases; unmatched bases: 11. The CDR3 reads CASSSPGQVFDNQPQHF. The DNA for the CDR3 is TGTGCCAGCAGTTCACCGGGACAGGTTTTCGACAATCAGCCCCAGCATTTT.

This clonotype was detected only a few times. This rearrangement joins TRBV13 to TRBJ2-7; 12 bases map to TRBD1. V shed 4 bases and J 6 bases; nucleotides not matched to a gene: 4. CDR3 length equals 14 residues. Per the germline V gene, CDR1 is PRHDT and CDR2 is FYEKMQ (reference sequence). The CDR3 DNA sequence: TGTGCCAGCAGCTCGGGACAGGGGGCGTTCGAGCAGTACTTC. Amino acids: CASSSGQGAFEQYF.

The chain joins TRBV6-5 to TRBJ1-4; D is uncertain. The CDR3 loop spans 15 amino acids. The germline V and J ends were trimmed by 1 base and 6 bases, with 12 bases remaining between them. Germline V lookup: CDR1 MNHEY, CDR2 SVGAGI. The CDR3 region is CASSYYLGRDEKLFF. CDR3 DNA sequence: TGTGCCAGCAGTTACTATTTAGGGAGGGATGAAAAACTGTTTTTT.

This clonotype was observed many times. The chain has TRBV12-3 or TRBV12-4 and TRBJ1-1; no clear D gene. The CDR3 extends over 12 amino acids. V was shortened by 8 bases and J by 1 base, with 8 bases between the two germline ends. The CDR3 spells CASFTWNTEAFF. The CDR3 DNA follows: TGTGCCAGCTTCACGTGGAACACTGAAGCTTTCTTT.

This clonotype was counted at least ten times. The V call is TRBV12-3 or TRBV12-4, the J call TRBJ1-2, with TRBD1 matching 7 bases. This CDR3 has 18 residues. V was pared by 6 bases and J by 2 bases, with 18 bases of the junction left unmatched. The CDR3 loop reads CASRGSSGTERKNYGYTF. The DNA for the CDR3 is TGTGCCAGCAGGGGGTCAAGCGGGACAGAGCGCAAAAACTATGGCTACACCTTC.

The chain carries TRBV7-9 and TRBJ2-7; perhaps TRBD1 as D (6 bases). CDR1 is SEHNR and CDR2 is FQNEAQ in the germline V gene (reference sequence). Between the trimmed V and J ends, which lost 5 bases and 3 bases, there was a span of 14 bases. The CDR3 runs to 14 residues. The CDR3 loop is CASSPQGENYEQYF. In DNA, the CDR3 is TGTGCCAGCAGCCCACAGGGAGAAAACTACGAGCAGTACTTC.

The chain is built from TRBV28 and TRBJ1-2, with 8 bases fitting TRBD1. V was clipped by 3 bases and J by 0 bases; unmatched bases: 6. This CDR3 contains 16 residues. Germline lookup yields CDR1 MDHEN and CDR2 SYDVKM. CDR3 residues: CASSLQGARANYGYTF. Written as DNA, the CDR3 is TGTGCCAGCAGTTTGCAGGGGGCGAGAGCTAACTATGGCTACACCTTC.

This clonotype has at least ten counts. The chain carries TRBV7-2 and TRBJ1-2; D is perhaps TRBD1 (5 bases). The germline V and J ends were trimmed by 2 bases and 7 bases, with 11 bases remaining between them. Germline V gene data show CDR1 as SGHTA and CDR2 as FQGNSA. The CDR3 is 13 amino acids. Written as DNA, the CDR3 is TGTGCCAGCAGCTTAATAGGGGTTAGTGGCTACACCTTC. Protein product: CASSLIGVSGYTF.

The V and J genes are TRBV6-5 and TRBJ1-1, with unresolved D. Germline V gene sequence: CDR1 MNHEY, CDR2 SVGAGI. V lost 3 bases to trimming and J lost 5 bases, with 10 bases between them. The CDR3 extends over 13 amino acids. For the CDR3, the DNA is TGTGCCAGCAGTTATATGGGTTGGACTGAAGCTTTCTTT. Translated: CASSYMGWTEAFF.